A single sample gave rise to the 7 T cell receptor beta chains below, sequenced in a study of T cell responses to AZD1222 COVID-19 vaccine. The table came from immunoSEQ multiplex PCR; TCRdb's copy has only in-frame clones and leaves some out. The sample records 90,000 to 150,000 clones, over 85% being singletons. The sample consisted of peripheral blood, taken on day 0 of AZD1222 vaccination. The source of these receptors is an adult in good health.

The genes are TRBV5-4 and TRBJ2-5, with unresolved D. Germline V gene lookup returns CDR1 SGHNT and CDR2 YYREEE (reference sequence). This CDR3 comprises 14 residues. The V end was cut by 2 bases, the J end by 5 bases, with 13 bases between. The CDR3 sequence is CASSFSGLVETQYF. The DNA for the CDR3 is TGTGCCAGCAGCTTTTCCGGGCTGGTGGAGACCCAGTACTTC.

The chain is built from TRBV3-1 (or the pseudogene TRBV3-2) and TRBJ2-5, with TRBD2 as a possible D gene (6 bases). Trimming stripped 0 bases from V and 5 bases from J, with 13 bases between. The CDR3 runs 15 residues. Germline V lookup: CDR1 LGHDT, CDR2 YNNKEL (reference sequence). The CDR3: CASSQEGRGWETQYF. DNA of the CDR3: TGTGCCAGCAGCCAAGAGGGGCGGGGTTGGGAGACCCAGTACTTC.

The CDR3 region is CASSRLSLTNNSPLHF. CDR3 sequence (DNA): TGCGCCAGCAGCCGGTTAAGCCTGACTAATAATTCACCCCTCCACTTT. The V and J genes are TRBV4-1 and TRBJ1-6; D uncertain. This CDR3 is built from 16 residues. The germline V gene encodes CDR1 MGHRA and CDR2 YSYEKL. Between the trimmed V and J ends, which lost 4 bases and 5 bases, there was a span of 15 bases.

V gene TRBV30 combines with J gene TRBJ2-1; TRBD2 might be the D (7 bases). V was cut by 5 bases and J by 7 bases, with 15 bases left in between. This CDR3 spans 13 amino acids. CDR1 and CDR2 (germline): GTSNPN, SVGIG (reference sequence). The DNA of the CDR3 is TGTGCCTGGGGAGGGGGGGTCCGAAATGAGCAGTTCTTC. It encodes CAWGGGVRNEQFF. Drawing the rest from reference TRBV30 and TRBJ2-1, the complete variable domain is SQTIHQWPATLVQPVGSPLSLECTVEGTSNPNLYWYRQAAGRGLQLLFYSVGIGQISSEVPQNLSASRPQDRQFILSSKKLLLSDSGFYLCAWGGGVRNEQFFGPGTRLTVL.

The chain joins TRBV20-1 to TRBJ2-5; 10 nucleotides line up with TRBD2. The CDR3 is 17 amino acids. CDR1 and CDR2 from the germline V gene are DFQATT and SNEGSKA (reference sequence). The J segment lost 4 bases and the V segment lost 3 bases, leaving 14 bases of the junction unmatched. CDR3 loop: CSASGSLSGRPPETQYF. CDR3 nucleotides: TGCAGTGCTAGTGGATCCCTTAGCGGGAGGCCCCCAGAGACCCAGTACTTC.

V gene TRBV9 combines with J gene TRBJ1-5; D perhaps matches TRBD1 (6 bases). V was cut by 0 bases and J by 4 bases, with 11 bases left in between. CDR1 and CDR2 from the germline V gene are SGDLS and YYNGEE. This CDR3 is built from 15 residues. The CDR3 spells CASSVGGGGNQPQHF. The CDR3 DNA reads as TGTGCCAGCAGCGTAGGAGGGGGAGGGAATCAGCCCCAGCATTTT.

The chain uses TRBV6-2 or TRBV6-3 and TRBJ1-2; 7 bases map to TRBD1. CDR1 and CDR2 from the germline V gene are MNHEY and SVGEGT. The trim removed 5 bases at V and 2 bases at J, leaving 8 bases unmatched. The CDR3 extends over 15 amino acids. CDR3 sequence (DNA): TGTGCCAGCAGTCAGACAGGGAAGGCCAACTATGGCTACACCTTC. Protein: CASSQTGKANYGYTF.